These 22 T cell receptor beta chains came from one sample sequenced in a study of blood T cell repertoires in COVID-19. Assay used: immunoSEQ multiplex PCR; TCRdb lists only in-frame clones, some missing. Of fewer than 85,000 clones listed, around three quarters are singletons. Material: peripheral blood. Source of these receptors: a woman aged 70-85 years with acute or convalescent COVID-19.

The sample holds one count of this clone. This chain's CDR3 is CSVEWLAGSRGEQFF. The CDR3 DNA reads as TGCAGCGTTGAGTGGCTAGCGGGGTCCCGAGGCGAGCAGTTCTTC. The chain joins TRBV29-1 to TRBJ2-1, with 9 positions matching TRBD2. The CDR3 has 15 residues. Trimming cost V 3 bases and J 10 bases; bases outside gene matches: 13. Germline-derived CDR1 and CDR2 are SQVTM and ANQGSEA.

V gene TRBV12-5 combines with J gene TRBJ1-1, with a weak D call TRBD1 (6 bases). Trimming pared 8 bases from V and 3 bases from J, leaving 13 bases between. This CDR3 comprises 13 residues. The V gene's germline CDR1 is LGHNT and CDR2 FRNRAP. This chain's CDR3 is CASHPDRYTEAFF. The CDR3 DNA reads TGTGCTAGTCACCCGGACAGATACACTGAAGCTTTCTTT. Based on the CDR3 plus reference TRBV12-5 and TRBJ1-1, the full variable domain is DARVTQTPRHKVTEMGQEVTMRCQPILGHNTVFWYRQTMMQGLELLAYFRNRAPLDDSGMPKDRFSAEMPDATLATLKIQPSEPRDSAVYFCASHPDRYTEAFFGQGTRLTVV.

V is TRBV18 and J is TRBJ1-1, with D possibly matching TRBD1 (5 bases). The CDR3 is 15 residues long. V was cut by 1 base and J by 7 bases, with 16 bases left in between. CDR1 and CDR2 from the germline V gene are KGHSH and LQKENI. CDR3 coding DNA: TGTGCCAGCTCACCACTCTCCCTTTCAGGGCATGAAGCTTTCTTT. Protein sequence: CASSPLSLSGHEAFF.

The chain joins TRBV7-2 to TRBJ2-2, with TRBD1 as a possible D gene (6 bases). There are 14 residues in the CDR3. Trimming stripped 5 bases from V and 5 bases from J, with 12 bases between. Germline CDR1 is SGHTA and CDR2 is FQGNSA. This CDR3 reads CASSPTQGTGELFF. In nucleotides, the CDR3 is TGTGCCAGCAGCCCTACGCAGGGGACCGGGGAGCTGTTTTTT.

The rearrangement joins TRBV7-9 to TRBJ2-7; 7 nucleotides align to TRBD1. The germline V gene encodes CDR1 SEHNR and CDR2 FQNEAQ (reference sequence). Unmatched junction bases numbered 6, after V lost 7 bases and J lost 0 bases. The CDR3 is 14 residues long. Written as DNA, the CDR3 is TGTGCCAGCATCGGTGGGACAGTCTCCTACGAGCAGTACTTC. Its protein product is CASIGGTVSYEQYF.

This clone was detected a few times. The J gene is TRBJ1-3, the V gene TRBV2; possibly TRBD1 for D (6 bases). The V gene lost 5 bases and the J gene lost 2 bases, with 10 bases spanning the gap. This CDR3 comprises 14 residues. From germline, CDR1 is SNHLY and CDR2 FYNNEI. The CDR3 nucleotides read TGTGCCAGCAGTCCAACAGGGACTGGAAACACCATATATTTT. Translated, it gives CASSPTGTGNTIYF. The entire variable domain, with the rest obtained from reference TRBV2 and TRBJ1-3, is as follows: EPEVTQTPSHQVTQMGQEVILRCVPISNHLYFYWYRQILGQKVEFLVSFYNNEISEKSEIFDDQFSVERPDGSNFTLKIRSTKLEDSAMYFCASSPTGTGNTIYFGEGSWLTVV.

This clone was observed a single time. CDR3 coding DNA: TGTGCCAGCAGACGCGGGGGGTGGACTGAAGCTTTCTTT. Translation: CASRRGGWTEAFF. The rearrangement joins TRBV28 to TRBJ1-1; possible D gene TRBD1, 5 bases. This CDR3 has 13 amino acids. CDR1 MDHEN and CDR2 SYDVKM come from the germline V gene. V lost 6 bases and J lost 5, with 13 bases in between. The variable domain in full, with the rest retrieved from reference TRBV28 and TRBJ1-1, is DVKVTQSSRYLVKRTGEKVFLECVQDMDHENMFWYRQDPGLGLRLIYFSYDVKMKEKGDIPEGYSVSREKKERFSLILESASTNQTSMYLCASRRGGWTEAFFGQGTRLTVV.

The chain has TRBV4-2 and TRBJ2-5, with TRBD1 matching 8 bases. Trimming removed 4 bases from V and 6 bases from J; junction bases left unmatched: 7. Germline V gives CDR1 LGHNA, CDR2 YNFKEQ. The CDR3 totals 14 residues. The CDR3 coding sequence is TGTGCCAGCAGCCCCAGGGGGCGCGAAAAGACCCAGTACTTC. Protein: CASSPRGREKTQYF.

This clone was detected a few times. The chain has TRBV9 and TRBJ1-1; perhaps TRBD1 as D (5 bases). V shed 6 bases and J shed 1 base, with 7 bases lying between them. Per the germline V gene, CDR1 is SGDLS and CDR2 is YYNGEE. The CDR3 spans 12 residues. The CDR3 nucleotides are TGTGCCAGCACCGACAGGAACACTGAAGCTTTCTTT. Encoded protein: CASTDRNTEAFF.

As concerns this clone: The same CDR3 can be traced to other DNA sequences in this sample. The V and J genes are TRBV2 and TRBJ2-2; 7 positions match TRBD1. The CDR3 runs to 14 residues. With V trimmed by 6 bases and J by 6 bases, 7 bases remained unmatched. The germline V gene has CDR1 SNHLY and CDR2 FYNNEI. The CDR3 DNA is TGTGCCAGCAGACCAGGACAGGTGGCCGGGGAGCTGTTTTTT. This sequence encodes CASRPGQVAGELFF. The full variable domain, completed using reference TRBV2 and TRBJ2-2, is EPEVTQTPSHQVTQMGQEVILRCVPISNHLYFYWYRQILGQKVEFLVSFYNNEISEKSEIFDDQFSVERPDGSNFTLKIRSTKLEDSAMYFCASRPGQVAGELFFGEGSRLTVL.

The V gene is TRBV6-2 or TRBV6-3, the J gene TRBJ2-2; D is possibly TRBD2 (5 bases). The CDR3 length is 16 residues. V gave up 2 bases and J gave up 3 bases, with 13 bases separating them. Germline V gives CDR1 MNHEY, CDR2 SVGEGT. The CDR3 sequence is CASSYGPGSYTGELFF. The DNA of the CDR3 is TGTGCCAGCAGTTACGGTCCGGGGTCTTACACCGGGGAGCTGTTTTTT.

The chain carries TRBV3-1 (or the pseudogene TRBV3-2) and TRBJ1-1, with D uncertain. V was shortened by 6 bases and J by 1 base, with 9 bases between the two germline ends. This CDR3 is built from 13 residues. Germline CDR1 and CDR2: LGHDT and YNNKEL (reference sequence). The CDR3 sequence is CASRVNRNTEAFF. The CDR3 nucleotides read TGTGCCAGCAGGGTTAACAGGAACACTGAAGCTTTCTTT.

The V gene is TRBV7-8, the J gene TRBJ1-6, with 7 bases lining up with TRBD1. The CDR3 extends over 15 amino acids. From germline, CDR1 is SGHVS and CDR2 FQNEAQ. Trimming removed 1 base from V and 6 bases from J; junction bases left unmatched: 3. The CDR3 DNA sequence: TGTGCCAGCAGCTTAGGCAGGGGGTTTAATTCACCCCTCCACTTT. Its protein is CASSLGRGFNSPLHF.

The J gene is TRBJ1-2, the V gene TRBV24-1; TRBD1 matches 7 bases. The V gene's germline CDR1 is KGHDR and CDR2 SFDVKD. Unmatched junction bases numbered 5, after V lost 4 bases and J lost 4 bases. This CDR3 region has 14 residues. CDR3 loop: CATSEDGTAYGYTF. The CDR3, as DNA: TGTGCCACCAGTGAGGACGGGACAGCCTATGGCTACACCTTC.

A few counts support this clone. The rearrangement uses TRBV19 and TRBJ1-2; D is perhaps TRBD1 (5 bases). V was pared by 5 bases and J by 7 bases, with 14 bases between. Germline assignment: CDR1 LNHDA and CDR2 SQIVND (reference sequence). The CDR3 runs to 13 residues. CDR3 loop: CASSPQAKRGYTF. The CDR3 DNA reads as TGTGCCAGTAGTCCACAGGCTAAGCGTGGCTACACCTTC. The full variable domain, rest sourced from reference TRBV19 and TRBJ1-2, is DGGITQSPKYLFRKEGQNVTLSCEQNLNHDAMYWYRQDPGQGLRLIYYSQIVNDFQKGDIAEGYSVSREKKESFPLTVTSAQKNPTAFYLCASSPQAKRGYTFGSGTRLTVV.

V gene TRBV18 combines with J gene TRBJ2-1, with 11 nucleotides matching TRBD2. Germline V CDR1 and CDR2: KGHSH, LQKENI. The CDR3 length is 15 residues. V lost 5 bases and J lost 5; bases outside the gene matches: 5. CDR3 sequence reads: CASSSPGLADNEQFF. CDR3 bases: TGTGCCAGCTCATCGCCGGGACTAGCGGACAATGAGCAGTTCTTC.

The chain links TRBV5-6 to TRBJ1-2; TRBD1 aligns across 9 bases. Germline V gene sequence: CDR1 SGHDT, CDR2 YYEEEE. There are 15 residues in the CDR3. The trim removed 6 bases at V and 8 bases at J, leaving 14 bases unmatched. CDR3 protein: CASTGEGQGLGGYTF. For the CDR3, the DNA is TGTGCCAGCACTGGCGAGGGACAGGGTCTTGGAGGCTACACCTTC.

The CDR3: CASTPSAFGTGSGEQYF. In DNA, the CDR3 is TGTGCCAGCACTCCGTCTGCGTTCGGGACAGGCTCTGGAGAGCAGTACTTC. The rearrangement joins TRBV27 to TRBJ2-7; 8 bases line up with TRBD1. This CDR3 region has 17 residues. Germline V lookup: CDR1 MNHEY, CDR2 SMNVEV (reference sequence). Unmatched junction bases numbered 21, after V lost 7 bases and J lost 7 bases.

The J gene is TRBJ1-1, the V gene TRBV5-1, with D possibly TRBD1 on 5 matching bases. The germline V gene has CDR1 SGHRS and CDR2 YFSETQ. Trimming left V 0 bases short and J 6 bases short, with 12 bases between. There are 14 residues in the CDR3. The CDR3 protein is CASSLVGGGAEAFF. In DNA form, the CDR3 reads TGCGCCAGCAGCTTGGTTGGGGGAGGGGCTGAAGCTTTCTTT.

The V and J genes are TRBV3-1 (or the pseudogene TRBV3-2) and TRBJ1-6; TRBD1 is a possible D gene (6 bases). The CDR3 is 17 residues long. The germline gives CDR1 LGHDT, CDR2 YNNKEL (reference sequence). Trimming removed 9 bases from V and 6 bases from J, with 24 bases in between. Written as DNA, the CDR3 is TGTGCCAGTTGCAAGAGGACGACAGGACCAGCTAATTCACCCCTCCACTTT. Translated: CASCKRTTGPANSPLHF.

This clone was detected many times. The gene calls are TRBV5-4 and TRBJ2-3, with 12 positions matching TRBD2. Germline V gene sequence: CDR1 SGHNT, CDR2 YYREEE (reference sequence). This CDR3 has 17 residues. With V trimmed by 4 bases and J by 1 base, 7 bases remained unmatched. As DNA, the CDR3 is TGTGCCAGCAGCCGACAACTAGCGGGGGGCGGCACAGATACGCAGTATTTT. Protein: CASSRQLAGGGTDTQYF.

The rearrangement joins TRBV5-1 to TRBJ2-5, with 8 positions matching TRBD1. The CDR3 loop spans 13 amino acids. The V segment lost 6 bases and the J segment 2 bases; nucleotides outside the gene matches: 3. Germline V lookup: CDR1 SGHRS, CDR2 YFSETQ. For the CDR3, the DNA is TGCGCCAGCACCCAGGGGGCTCAAGAGACCCAGTACTTC. Amino acid sequence: CASTQGAQETQYF. Full variable domain (missing parts from reference TRBV5-1 and TRBJ2-5): KAGVTQTPRYLIKTRGQQVTLSCSPISGHRSVSWYQQTPGQGLQFLFEYFSETQRNKGNFPGRFSGRQFSNSRSEMNVSTLELGDSALYLCASTQGAQETQYFGPGTRLLVL.